The clone carrying this T cell receptor (beta chain) was counted once. TCR beta CDR3 regions were amplified from RNA transcripts. The primer set for the first-round RT-PCR of the TCR CDR3 was HTBI. TCRdb passed the multiplex PCR reads through MiXCR, listing each CDR3 protein once. The table has about 640,000 distinct CDR3 sequences, less than 25% seen once. The length of the CDR3 is 15 residues. With V trimmed by 8 bases and J by 0 bases, 7 bases remained unmatched. CDR1 is SGHVS, CDR2 FNYEAQ, per germline. This sample is drawn from a study of T cells in Graves' hyperthyroidism and ophthalmopathy. This chain connects TRBV7-6 to TRBJ2-5, with 9 positions matching TRBD2. This sequence was found in a man aged 25-45 years with Graves' ophthalmopathy. The sequencing sample was made of blood. Here the CDR3 reads CASSSGTSYQETQYF. The DNA of the CDR3 is TGTGCCAGCTCTTCCGGGACTAGCTACCAAGAGACCCAGTACTTC. Using reference TRBV7-6 and TRBJ2-5 for the parts outside the CDR3, the full variable domain is GAGVSQSPRYKVTKRGQDVALRCDPISGHVSLYWYRQALGQGPEFLTYFNYEAQQDKSGLPNDRFSAERPEGSISTLTIQRTEQRDSAMYRCASSSGTSYQETQYFGPGTRLLVL.